The 20 T cell receptor beta chains given below trace back to one sample, sequenced in a study of blood T cell repertoires in COVID-19. Using immunoSEQ multiplex PCR, the repertoire was profiled, and TCRdb retains in-frame clones only, with some absent. The sample contains 200,000 to 250,000 clones, approximately 90% of which appear only once. Sequencing was carried out using PBMCs or T cells enriched from blood (not recorded which). These receptors were obtained from a young woman who had recovered from COVID-19.

This chain uses TRBV18 with TRBJ1-1, with D hard to call. Germline lookup yields CDR1 KGHSH and CDR2 LQKENI. CDR3 length equals 13 residues. V lost 2 bases, J lost 5 bases, and 9 bases lay in between. CDR3 in DNA: TGTGCCAGCTCACCAATTCGAGCAACTGAAGCTTTCTTT. Amino acids: CASSPIRATEAFF.

This sequence joins TRBV19 and TRBJ2-7, with a weak D call TRBD2 (5 bases). The germline V gene has CDR1 LNHDA and CDR2 SQIVND (reference sequence). The CDR3 length is 15 residues. Trimming cost V 4 bases and J 5 bases, with 18 bases left between them. DNA of the CDR3: TGTGCCAGTAGTACCACGGGGTGGGAGAGGAACGAGCAGTACTTC. It translates to CASSTTGWERNEQYF.

V and J are TRBV28 and TRBJ2-1; 12 positions agree with TRBD1. CDR1 and CDR2 (germline): MDHEN, SYDVKM. V trimming: 8 bases; J trimming: 7 bases; junction bases outside the gene matches: 9. This CDR3 is 15 amino acids long. In DNA, the CDR3 is TGTGCCAGCTCGGAGGTGGGACAGGGGGCGAATGAGCAGTTCTTC. Translated, it gives CASSEVGQGANEQFF.

This clone was detected only once. This rearrangement joins TRBV28 to TRBJ1-2; 7 bases map to TRBD1. Germline trimming cut 2 bases from V and 5 bases from J; bases unmatched to any gene: 8. This CDR3 has 15 residues. Per the germline V gene, CDR1 is MDHEN and CDR2 is SYDVKM. This chain's CDR3 is CASSLPGQRPYGYTF. DNA for the CDR3: TGTGCCAGCAGTTTACCGGGACAGCGCCCTTATGGCTACACCTTC.

The count of this clone is one. This chain connects TRBV19 to TRBJ1-6; no clear D gene. The V end lost 5 bases, the J end lost 9 bases, and 8 bases lay between the germline ends. The CDR3 is 12 amino acids. Germline V CDR1 and CDR2: LNHDA, SQIVND (reference sequence). CDR3 residues: CASSFRVSPLHF. CDR3 DNA: TGTGCCAGTAGTTTTCGGGTTTCACCCCTCCACTTT.

This clone was recorded only once. The V call is TRBV12-5, the J call TRBJ2-1; 8 bases map to TRBD1. The CDR3 loop spans 14 amino acids. CDR1 and CDR2 (germline): LGHNT, FRNRAP. The J segment lost 4 bases and the V segment lost 1 base, leaving 0 bases of the junction unmatched. CDR3 in DNA: TGTGCTAGTGGTTTGGGGACAGGGTACAATGAGCAGTTCTTC. Its protein product is CASGLGTGYNEQFF.

The rearrangement joins TRBV10-3 to TRBJ1-2, with D possibly matching TRBD1 (5 bases). This CDR3 is 13 amino acids long. Germline assignment: CDR1 ENHRY and CDR2 SYGVKD. V was cut by 0 bases and J by 5 bases, with 7 bases left in between. The CDR3 reads CAISESTVYGYTF. For the CDR3, the DNA is TGTGCCATCAGTGAGTCGACAGTTTATGGCTACACCTTC.

The gene calls are TRBV3-1 (or the pseudogene TRBV3-2) and TRBJ1-6, with a weak D call TRBD1 (5 bases). V lost 0 bases and J 10 bases, leaving 13 bases between the germline ends. Germline lookup yields CDR1 LGHDT and CDR2 YNNKEL (reference sequence). The CDR3 has 15 amino acids. In nucleotides, the CDR3 is TGTGCCAGCAGCCAAGAACCCAGGGTCGAGTCACCCCTCCACTTT. Amino acid sequence: CASSQEPRVESPLHF.

The chain links TRBV27 to TRBJ2-6; TRBD1 might be the D (6 bases). The V gene's germline CDR1 is MNHEY and CDR2 SMNVEV (reference sequence). The ends were cut back, 8 bases at V and 3 bases at J, with 23 bases in the middle. The CDR3 has 18 amino acids. The CDR3, as DNA: TGTGCCAGCGGAGCATACAGGGTTCAACCGGGTGGGGCCAACGTCCTGACTTTC. It is translated as CASGAYRVQPGGANVLTF.

This clone has just one count. This chain links TRBV4-2 with TRBJ2-7, with a weak D call TRBD2 (6 bases). V was shortened by 0 bases and J by 3 bases, with 15 bases between the two germline ends. The CDR3 runs 16 residues. CDR1 LGHNA and CDR2 YNFKEQ come from the germline V gene. CDR3 amino acids: CASSQDAGLEGYEQYF. The DNA for the CDR3 is TGTGCCAGCAGCCAAGATGCCGGGCTGGAGGGCTACGAGCAGTACTTC.

The chain uses TRBV4-1 and TRBJ1-1; 9 nucleotides line up with TRBD1. This CDR3 is 17 amino acids long. Germline V CDR1 and CDR2: MGHRA, YSYEKL. Germline trimming cut 0 bases from V and 1 base from J; bases unmatched to any gene: 6. The chain's CDR3 is CASSQDRGQGRNTEAFF. In DNA, the CDR3 is TGCGCCAGCAGCCAAGACCGGGGACAGGGTCGGAACACTGAAGCTTTCTTT.

This clone was counted a single time. The genes are TRBV3-1 (or the pseudogene TRBV3-2) and TRBJ2-3; perhaps TRBD1 as D (6 bases). Trimming removed 6 bases from V and 5 bases from J, with 12 bases in between. This CDR3 region has 13 residues. Germline V gene sequence: CDR1 LGHDT, CDR2 YNNKEL (reference sequence). For the CDR3, the DNA is TGTGCCAGCAGAGAGAGGGGGATAGATACGCAGTATTTT. Translation gives CASRERGIDTQYF.

The chain joins TRBV7-9 to TRBJ1-1; D not resolved. Looked up from germline, CDR1 is SEHNR and CDR2 is FQNEAQ (reference sequence). Trimming removed 3 bases from V and 2 bases from J, with 7 bases in between. This CDR3 has 13 amino acids. The CDR3 sequence is CASSFGLNTEAFF. CDR3 coding DNA: TGTGCCAGCAGCTTTGGCCTCAACACTGAAGCTTTCTTT.

In its sample, this clone was seen once. The chain recombines TRBV24-1 with TRBJ1-2; D perhaps matches TRBD1 (6 bases). Germline lookup yields CDR1 KGHDR and CDR2 SFDVKD. The CDR3 totals 14 residues. Between the trimmed V and J ends, which lost 3 bases and 6 bases, there was a span of 13 bases. CDR3 DNA: TGTGCCACCAGTGATGAGACCAGGGGACATGGCTACACCTTC. Protein: CATSDETRGHGYTF.

CDR3 in DNA: TGTGCCAGCAGTACGGGACTCAGCACAGATACGCAGTATTTT. As protein: CASSTGLSTDTQYF. The V gene is TRBV6-5, the J gene TRBJ2-3, with a weak D call TRBD2 (6 bases). The CDR3 contains 14 residues. Germline lookup yields CDR1 MNHEY and CDR2 SVGAGI. V was trimmed by 5 bases and J by 0 bases, leaving 9 bases between them.

The V and J genes are TRBV21-1 and TRBJ2-7; the table's D gene call, TRBD2, was not cross checked with the DNA. TRBV21-1 is deemed a pseudogene. The CDR3 sequence is 14 residues long. The CDR3 is CASRGRARDYEQYF. DNA of the CDR3: TGTGCCAGCAGAGGCAGAGCGCGAGACTACGAGCAGTACTTC.

The CDR3 bases are TGCGCCAGCAGCCAAGATTTGGGCAGACGGAACACTGAAGCTTTCTTT. It specifies CASSQDLGRRNTEAFF. J is TRBJ1-1 and V is TRBV4-1; D remains ambiguous. V was clipped by 0 bases and J by 1 base, with 12 bases between them. The CDR3 has 16 amino acids. Germline V gene lookup returns CDR1 MGHRA and CDR2 YSYEKL.

The rearrangement links TRBV19 to TRBJ2-7; 11 nucleotides match TRBD2. This CDR3 has 18 residues. The germline V gene has CDR1 LNHDA and CDR2 SQIVND (reference sequence). V gave up 3 bases and J gave up 2 bases; unmatched junction bases: 12. The CDR3 region is CASSIPPSTSGSPYEQYF. The CDR3 nucleotides read TGTGCCAGTAGTATCCCGCCATCCACTAGCGGGAGCCCCTACGAGCAGTACTTC.

The chain couples TRBV7-9 to TRBJ1-1; the match to TRBD1 covers 9 bases. Trimming removed 4 bases from V and 6 bases from J; junction bases left unmatched: 18. The CDR3 spans 18 residues. CDR1 is SEHNR and CDR2 is FQNEAQ in the germline V gene (reference sequence). For the CDR3, the DNA is TGTGCCAGCAGCTCGGGAAAACAGGGGGCGCGGGGTTTGTCTGAAGCTTTCTTT. Amino acids: CASSSGKQGARGLSEAFF.

The chain links TRBV5-1 to TRBJ1-1, with TRBD1 matching 9 bases. The CDR3 spans 21 residues. V lost 0 bases to trimming and J lost 0 bases; unmatched junction nucleotides: 18. Per the germline V gene, CDR1 is SGHRS and CDR2 is YFSETQ. The CDR3 nucleotides are TGCGCCAGCAGCTTGGTTGAAAAATCGGGGACAGGGAATAGAATGAACACTGAAGCTTTCTTT. Protein: CASSLVEKSGTGNRMNTEAFF.